The rows below give T cell receptor beta chains drawn from one sample of a study of read filtering for tumor transcriptome and immune sequencing. TCRdb reprocessed the reads via MiXCR and lists one record per CDR3 protein. Among about 38,000 distinct CDR3 sequences listed, around 15% were seen once. The specimen was a population of CD138-negative cells sorted from bone marrow. These receptors were obtained from a donor aged 40 or over with multiple myeloma. Each CDR3 is given with its conserved first and last residue. A D gene is named only where the DNA matches it firmly. Clone size is stated in some rows and not others, as once, few, many or a class when expanded.

v_call	d_call	clone_size	j_call	cdr3_nt	cdr3_aa
TRBV2	-	many	TRBJ2-3	TGTGCCAGCGAGGAGGATACGCAGTATTTT	CASEEDTQYF
TRBV3-1	-	many	TRBJ2-7	TGTGCCAGCAGCCAAGGCCCGGTCAGCTCCTACGAGCAGTACTTC	CASSQGPVSSYEQYF
TRBV6-2/TRBV6-3	TRBD1	-	TRBJ1-1	TGTGCCAGCAGTTACAGGGACAGGGTCCGGGCTGAAGCTTTCTTT	CASSYRDRVRAEAFF
TRBV29-1	TRBD2	few	TRBJ2-1	TGCAGCGTTGGACTAGCGGGAAACAATGAGCAGTTCTTC	CSVGLAGNNEQFF
TRBV5-1	TRBD2	many	TRBJ2-1	TGCGCCAGCAGCTTGTTAGCGGGAGGCCTACTCTCCTACAATGAGCAGTTCTTC	CASSLLAGGLLSYNEQFF
TRBV6-5	-	many	TRBJ2-3	TGTGCCTCCGGCCTCGGGGAGCCAGATACGCAGTATTTT	CASGLGEPDTQYF
TRBV19	-	few	TRBJ2-1	TGTGCCAGTACCCCCACGGCCCTCAGGGACAATGAGCAGTTCTTC	CASTPTALRDNEQFF
TRBV11-2	-	many	TRBJ2-5	TGTGCCAGCAGCAAACACCTCCAAGAGACCCAGTACTTC	CASSKHLQETQYF
TRBV27	TRBD2	many	TRBJ2-7	TGTGCCAGCAGAGGGACTAGCGGGTTGTCCTACGAGCAGTACTTC	CASRGTSGLSYEQYF
TRBV7-9	TRBD2	-	TRBJ2-5	TGTGCCAGCAGCTCCCTGGTCCAGCGGGACGGGGAGACCCAGTACTTC	CASSSLVQRDGETQYF
TRBV6-1	-	many	TRBJ1-5	TGTGCCAGCAGTGTTGAGGGGACGGGCAATCAGCCCCAGCATTTT	CASSVEGTGNQPQHF
TRBV2	-	many	TRBJ1-5	TGTGCCAGCAGTTCTCCCCGGGACACCAATCAGCCCCAGCATTTT	CASSSPRDTNQPQHF
TRBV29-1	TRBD2	many	TRBJ2-1	TGCAGCGTTGTACTAGCTAGCGGGACCAACAATGAGCAGTTCTTC	CSVVLASGTNNEQFF
TRBV12-3/TRBV12-4	-	many	TRBJ2-5	TGTGCCAGCAGCCAAGGGGGGCAAGAGACCCAGTACTTC	CASSQGGQETQYF
TRBV15	-	-	TRBJ1-5	TGTGCCACCAGCAGAGATACGGCAGGGTTTCAGCCCCAGCATTTT	CATSRDTAGFQPQHF
TRBV24-1	TRBD2	many	TRBJ2-1	TGTGCCACCAGTGACCCAAGTAGCGGGTCTTACAATGAGCAGTTCTTC	CATSDPSSGSYNEQFF
TRBV9	TRBD2	many	TRBJ2-5	TGTGCCAGCAGCCTGCGACTAGCGGGAGGTAAAGAGACCCAGTACTTC	CASSLRLAGGKETQYF
TRBV9	TRBD1	-	TRBJ2-2	TGTGCCAGCAGCGCCCTAGACAGGGTCGGGACCGGGGAGCTGTTTTTT	CASSALDRVGTGELFF
TRBV20-1	-	many	TRBJ2-5	TGCAGTGCTAGAGATCATGGGGCAGGCCTCCAAGAGACCCAGTACTTC	CSARDHGAGLQETQYF
TRBV2	-	many	TRBJ2-6	TGTGCCAGCAGTGACTTTGGGGCCAACGTCCTGACTTTC	CASSDFGANVLTF
TRBV7-9	-	many	TRBJ2-7	TGTGCCAGCAGCGCCGGGATCTACGAGCAGTACTTC	CASSAGIYEQYF
TRBV2	-	many	TRBJ2-5	TGTGCCAGCAGCCTAGAGACCCAGTACTTC	CASSLETQYF
TRBV5-1	-	many	TRBJ2-5	TGCGCCAGCAGCGTTCCATCGTACCAAGAGACCCAGTACTTC	CASSVPSYQETQYF
TRBV12-3/TRBV12-4	TRBD1	many	TRBJ2-1	TGTGCCAGCAGACTGACAGGGCCAGGTGAGCAGTTCTTC	CASRLTGPGEQFF
TRBV28	-	few	TRBJ2-1	TGTGCCAGCAGGGAAGGAGGACTGTCCTACAATGAGCAGTTCTTC	CASREGGLSYNEQFF
TRBV19	-	many	TRBJ2-1	TGTGCCAGTACCCCGACTGCATCGTGGGGTTGGAATGAGCAGTTCTTC	CASTPTASWGWNEQFF
TRBV4-3	-	many	TRBJ2-7	TGCGCCAGCAGCCTGAGTCTGGTTAAATACGAGCAGTACTTC	CASSLSLVKYEQYF
TRBV15	TRBD2	many	TRBJ2-1	TGTGCCACCAGTCTTAAGCGGGACTCCTACAATGAGCAGTTCTTC	CATSLKRDSYNEQFF
TRBV6-2/TRBV6-3	-	many	TRBJ2-7	TGTGCCAGCAGTTACCCAGCGACCTACGAGCAGTACTTC	CASSYPATYEQYF
TRBV28	TRBD2	many	TRBJ2-7	TGTGCCAGCAGCCACACGGGAGGGCTGTACGAGCAGTACTTC	CASSHTGGLYEQYF
TRBV6-2/TRBV6-3	TRBD2	many	TRBJ2-1	TGTGCCAGCAGTTACTTGACTAGCGGGAGGGCCGACAATGAGCAGTTCTTC	CASSYLTSGRADNEQFF
TRBV18	-	many	TRBJ1-1	TGTGCCAGCCTCCCGTTTATGAACACTGAAGCTTTCTTT	CASLPFMNTEAFF
TRBV4-3	-	many	TRBJ1-5	TGCGCCAGCAGCCAGGACCGCAATCAGCCCCAGCATTTT	CASSQDRNQPQHF
TRBV11-2	-	many	TRBJ2-3	TGTGCCAGCAGCCCCCCCCTCTCACCAGATACGCAGTATTTT	CASSPPLSPDTQYF
TRBV7-9	-	many	TRBJ2-1	TGTGCCAGCAGCTTCGAGCGGACCTACAATGAGCAGTTCTTC	CASSFERTYNEQFF
TRBV28	TRBD1	many	TRBJ2-1	TGTGCCAGCAGTAAACAGGGGTCCTACAATGAGCAGTTCTTC	CASSKQGSYNEQFF
TRBV7-9	-	many	TRBJ2-7	TGTGCCAGCAGCTTACTACACAGGAGCTACGAGCAGTACTTC	CASSLLHRSYEQYF
TRBV4-3	TRBD2	many	TRBJ2-7	TGCGCCAGCAGCCAAGATAGTGCAAGGTGGGACTACTCCTACGAGCAGTACTTC	CASSQDSARWDYSYEQYF
TRBV6-2/TRBV6-3	TRBD2	-	TRBJ2-1	TGTGCCATCGGCGGGGCTAGCGGGAGCGTGGAGAGTGAGCAGTTCTTC	CAIGGASGSVESEQFF
TRBV5-1	TRBD1	many	TRBJ1-5	TGCGCCAGCAGCTTGGCAGGGGGAAGCAATCAGCCCCAGCATTTT	CASSLAGGSNQPQHF
TRBV7-2	-	many	TRBJ1-1	TGTGCCAGCAGCTTCGCACAAATAAGAGGCACTGAAGCTTTCTTT	CASSFAQIRGTEAFF
TRBV7-8	TRBD1	-	TRBJ1-1	TGTGCCAGCAGCTTTTTGGACAGGGGTGAAGCTTTCTTT	CASSFLDRGEAFF
TRBV28	-	many	TRBJ2-3	TGTGCCAGCAGTTTAGGAAGGGGTACAGATACGCAGTATTTT	CASSLGRGTDTQYF
TRBV12-3/TRBV12-4	TRBD2	many	TRBJ2-5	TGTGCCAGCAGTTTTGGGCTAGCGGGAGGACAAGAGACCCAGTACTTC	CASSFGLAGGQETQYF
TRBV19	-	many	TRBJ2-1	TGTGCCAGTAGTTTCAGGGGGGACTACAATGAGCAGTTCTTC	CASSFRGDYNEQFF
TRBV10-3	-	many	TRBJ2-3	TGTGCCATCAGTGGCGGAGACCCAGATACGCAGTATTTT	CAISGGDPDTQYF
TRBV15	-	few	TRBJ2-6	TGTGCCACCAGCAGAGGACAGGCTGGGGCCAACGTCCTGACTTTC	CATSRGQAGANVLTF
TRBV19	TRBD2	many	TRBJ2-1	TGTGCCAGTACCCCTAGCGGGGCTTACAATGAGCAGTTCTTC	CASTPSGAYNEQFF